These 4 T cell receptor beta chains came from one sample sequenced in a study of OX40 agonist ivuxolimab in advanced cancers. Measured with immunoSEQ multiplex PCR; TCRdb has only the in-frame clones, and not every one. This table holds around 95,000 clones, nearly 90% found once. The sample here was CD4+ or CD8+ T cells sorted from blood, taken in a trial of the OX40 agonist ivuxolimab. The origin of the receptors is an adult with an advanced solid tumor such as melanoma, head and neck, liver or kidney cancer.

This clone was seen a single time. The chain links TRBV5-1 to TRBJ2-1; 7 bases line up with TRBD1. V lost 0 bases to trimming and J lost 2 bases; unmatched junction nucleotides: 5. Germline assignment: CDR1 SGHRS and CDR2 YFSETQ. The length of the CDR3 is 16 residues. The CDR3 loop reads CASSLETGAAYNEQFF. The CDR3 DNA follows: TGCGCCAGCAGCTTGGAAACAGGGGCCGCCTACAATGAGCAGTTCTTC.

CDR3 sequence (DNA): TGTGCCTGGAGTGCAGGGGGCCTGTCTGAAGCTTTCTTT. It specifies CAWSAGGLSEAFF. The chain carries TRBV30 and TRBJ1-1, with 8 bases matching TRBD1. The CDR3 length is 13 residues. Germline loops: CDR1 GTSNPN, CDR2 SVGIG (reference sequence). V was clipped by 1 base and J by 6 bases; unmatched bases: 4.

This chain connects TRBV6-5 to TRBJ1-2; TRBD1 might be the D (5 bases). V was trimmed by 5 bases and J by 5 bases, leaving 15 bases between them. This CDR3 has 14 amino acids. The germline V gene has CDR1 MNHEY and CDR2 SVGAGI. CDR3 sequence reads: CASSTPGDRYGYTF. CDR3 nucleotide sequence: TGTGCCAGCAGTACCCCCGGTGACAGATATGGCTACACCTTC.

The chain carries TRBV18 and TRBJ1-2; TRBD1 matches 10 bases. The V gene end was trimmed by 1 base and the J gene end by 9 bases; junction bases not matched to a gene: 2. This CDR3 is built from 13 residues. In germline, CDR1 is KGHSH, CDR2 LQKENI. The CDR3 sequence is CASSPRDRGSYTF. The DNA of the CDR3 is TGTGCCAGCTCACCACGGGACAGGGGAAGCTACACCTTC.